This T cell receptor beta chain was sequenced in a study of regulatory T cells in long-lasting Graves disease. Time point reported: persistent/refractory GD, antithyroid drugs over 5 years with positive TRAb. PBMCs were the source of the RNA used for TCR sequencing. The source of the patients was an endocrinology department in Xi'an, China. This clonotype appeared many times. The TCR beta library used iRepertoire HTBI primers with Arm-PCR amplification of CDR3. A single record per CDR3 protein comes from TCRdb applying MiXCR to the multiplex PCR reads. Of roughly 400,000 distinct CDR3 sequences listed, 21% are singletons. The receptor comes from a female donor with Graves disease. The source material was peripheral blood mononuclear cells (PBMCs), sampled when the disease was refractory, from a patient treated with antithyroid drugs.

The CDR3, as DNA: TGTGCCAGCAGTCCCCAGCGGGTAAAAGAGACCCAGTACTTC. Encoded protein: CASSPQRVKETQYF. This sequence joins TRBV28 and TRBJ2-5; the D gene is possibly TRBD2 (6 bases). The V end was cut by 5 bases, the J end by 3 bases, with 13 bases between. The CDR3 sequence is 14 residues long. Germline V gene sequence: CDR1 MDHEN, CDR2 SYDVKM.